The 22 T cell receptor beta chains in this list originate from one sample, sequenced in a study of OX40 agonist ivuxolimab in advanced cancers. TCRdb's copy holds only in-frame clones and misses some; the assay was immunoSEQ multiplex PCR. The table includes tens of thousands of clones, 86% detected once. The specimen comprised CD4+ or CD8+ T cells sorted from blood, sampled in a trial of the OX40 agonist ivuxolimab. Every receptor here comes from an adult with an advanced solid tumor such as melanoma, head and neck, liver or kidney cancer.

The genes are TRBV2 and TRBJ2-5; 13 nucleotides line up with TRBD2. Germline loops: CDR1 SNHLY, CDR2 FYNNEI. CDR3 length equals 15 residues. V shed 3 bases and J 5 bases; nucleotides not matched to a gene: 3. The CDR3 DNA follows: TGTGCCAGCAGTGACCTACTAGCGGGGGGGGAGACCCAGTACTTC. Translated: CASSDLLAGGETQYF.

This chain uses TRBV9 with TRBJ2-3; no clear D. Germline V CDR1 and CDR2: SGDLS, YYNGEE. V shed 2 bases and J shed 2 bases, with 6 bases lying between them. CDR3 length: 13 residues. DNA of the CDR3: TGTGCCAGCAGCGTCGGACCCACAGATACGCAGTATTTT. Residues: CASSVGPTDTQYF.

This CDR3 reads CASSLWYSSGDLDEQFF. The CDR3 DNA reads as TGTGCCAGCAGCTTATGGTATTCTAGCGGGGATCTTGATGAGCAGTTCTTC. The chain uses TRBV11-1 and TRBJ2-1; TRBD2 aligns across 9 bases. The CDR3 sequence is 17 residues long. Trimming took 2 bases from V and 8 from J; bases not matched to a gene: 13. Germline V gives CDR1 SGHAT, CDR2 FQDESV (reference sequence).

CDR3 DNA sequence: TGCGCCAGCAGTCTTTTTGACAGGGGTTTAGTACCCCAGCATTTT. Protein product: CASSLFDRGLVPQHF. This chain joins TRBV23-1 and TRBJ1-5; TRBD1 matches at 8 bases. TRBV23-1 qualifies as an ORF whose function is uncertain. The CDR3 extends over 15 amino acids. The trim removed 4 bases at V and 10 bases at J, leaving 12 bases unmatched.

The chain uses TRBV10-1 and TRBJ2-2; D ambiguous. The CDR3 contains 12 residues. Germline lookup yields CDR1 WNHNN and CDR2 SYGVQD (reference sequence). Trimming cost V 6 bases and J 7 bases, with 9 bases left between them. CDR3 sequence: CASRAPGGELFF. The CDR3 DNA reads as TGCGCCAGCAGAGCTCCCGGCGGGGAGCTGTTTTTT.

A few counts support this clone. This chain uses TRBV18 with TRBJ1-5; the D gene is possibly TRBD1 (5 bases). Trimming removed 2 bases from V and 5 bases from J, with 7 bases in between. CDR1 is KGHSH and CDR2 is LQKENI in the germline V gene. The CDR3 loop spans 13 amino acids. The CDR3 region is CASSPGADQPQHF. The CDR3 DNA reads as TGTGCCAGCTCACCAGGGGCTGATCAGCCCCAGCATTTT.

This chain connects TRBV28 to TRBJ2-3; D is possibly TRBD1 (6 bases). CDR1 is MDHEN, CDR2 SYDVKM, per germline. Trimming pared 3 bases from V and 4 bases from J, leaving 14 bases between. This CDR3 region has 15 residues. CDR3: CASSLKAGVADTQYF. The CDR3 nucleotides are TGTGCCAGCAGTTTGAAGGCAGGGGTCGCAGATACGCAGTATTTT.

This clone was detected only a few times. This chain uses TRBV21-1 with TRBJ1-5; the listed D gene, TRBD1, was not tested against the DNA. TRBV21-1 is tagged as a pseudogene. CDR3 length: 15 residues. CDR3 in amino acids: CASSKERTVHQPQHF. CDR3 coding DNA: TGTGCCAGCAGCAAAGAGAGGACAGTTCATCAGCCCCAGCATTTT.

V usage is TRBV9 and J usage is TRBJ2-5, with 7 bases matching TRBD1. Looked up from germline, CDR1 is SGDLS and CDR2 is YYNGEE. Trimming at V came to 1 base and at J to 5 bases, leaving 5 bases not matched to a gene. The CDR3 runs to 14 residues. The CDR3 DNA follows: TGTGCCAGCAGCGTAAGGGGGCGCGGGGAGACCCAGTACTTC. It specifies CASSVRGRGETQYF.

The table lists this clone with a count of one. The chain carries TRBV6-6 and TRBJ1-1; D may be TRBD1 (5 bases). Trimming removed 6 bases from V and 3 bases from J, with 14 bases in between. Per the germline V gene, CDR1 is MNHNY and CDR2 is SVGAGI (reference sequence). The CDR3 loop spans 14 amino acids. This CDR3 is CASSAPRGDTEAFF. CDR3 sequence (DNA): TGTGCCAGCAGCGCCCCTAGAGGGGACACTGAAGCTTTCTTT.

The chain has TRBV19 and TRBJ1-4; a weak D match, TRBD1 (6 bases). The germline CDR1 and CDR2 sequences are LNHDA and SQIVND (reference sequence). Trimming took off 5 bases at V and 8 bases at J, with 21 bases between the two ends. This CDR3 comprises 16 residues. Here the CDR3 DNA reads TGTGCCAGTAGTCGGATGACAGGAGCCGTAGGGGAAAAACTGTTTTTT. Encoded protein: CASSRMTGAVGEKLFF. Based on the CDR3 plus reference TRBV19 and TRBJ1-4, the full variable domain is DGGITQSPKYLFRKEGQNVTLSCEQNLNHDAMYWYRQDPGQGLRLIYYSQIVNDFQKGDIAEGYSVSREKKESFPLTVTSAQKNPTAFYLCASSRMTGAVGEKLFFGSGTQLSVL.

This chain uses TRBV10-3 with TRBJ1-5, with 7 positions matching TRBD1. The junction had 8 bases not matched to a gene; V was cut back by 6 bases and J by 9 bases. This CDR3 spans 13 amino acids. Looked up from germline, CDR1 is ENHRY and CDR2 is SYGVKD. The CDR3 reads CAIRAGGEVPQHF. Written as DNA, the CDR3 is TGTGCCATCAGAGCAGGGGGGGAGGTGCCCCAGCATTTT.

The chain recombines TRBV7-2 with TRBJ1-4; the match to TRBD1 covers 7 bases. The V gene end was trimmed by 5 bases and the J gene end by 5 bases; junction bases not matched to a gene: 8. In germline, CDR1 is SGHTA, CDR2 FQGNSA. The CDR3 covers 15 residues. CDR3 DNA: TGTGCCAGCAGCCAGGGGGGGCGGGAGAATGAAAAACTGTTTTTT. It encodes CASSQGGRENEKLFF.

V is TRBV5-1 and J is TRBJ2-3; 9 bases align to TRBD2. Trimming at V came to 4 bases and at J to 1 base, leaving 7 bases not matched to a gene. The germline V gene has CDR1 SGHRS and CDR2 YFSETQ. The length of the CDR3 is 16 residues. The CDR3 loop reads CASSVLAGVGTDTQYF. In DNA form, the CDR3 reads TGCGCCAGCAGCGTCTTAGCGGGGGTAGGCACAGATACGCAGTATTTT. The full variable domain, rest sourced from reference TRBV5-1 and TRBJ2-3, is KAGVTQTPRYLIKTRGQQVTLSCSPISGHRSVSWYQQTPGQGLQFLFEYFSETQRNKGNFPGRFSGRQFSNSRSEMNVSTLELGDSALYLCASSVLAGVGTDTQYFGPGTRLTVL.

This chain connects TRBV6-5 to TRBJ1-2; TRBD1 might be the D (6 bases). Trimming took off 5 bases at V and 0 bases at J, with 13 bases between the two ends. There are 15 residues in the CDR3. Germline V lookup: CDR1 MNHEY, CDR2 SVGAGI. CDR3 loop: CASSVQGPTNYGYTF. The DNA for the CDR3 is TGTGCCAGCAGTGTACAGGGCCCAACTAACTATGGCTACACCTTC.

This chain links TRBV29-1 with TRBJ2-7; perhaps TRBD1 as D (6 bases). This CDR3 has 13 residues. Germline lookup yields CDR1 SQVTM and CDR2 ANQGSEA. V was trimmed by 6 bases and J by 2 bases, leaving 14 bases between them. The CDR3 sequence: CSVGTGTPYEQYF. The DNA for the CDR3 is TGCAGCGTGGGGACCGGGACACCCTACGAGCAGTACTTC.

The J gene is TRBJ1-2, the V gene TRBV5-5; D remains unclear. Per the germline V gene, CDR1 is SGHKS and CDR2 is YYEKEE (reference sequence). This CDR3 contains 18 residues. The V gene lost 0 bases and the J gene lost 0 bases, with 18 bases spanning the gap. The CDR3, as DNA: TGTGCCAGCAGCTTGGTTCTTAGGTTGGACGGTTCTAACTATGGCTACACCTTC. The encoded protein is CASSLVLRLDGSNYGYTF.

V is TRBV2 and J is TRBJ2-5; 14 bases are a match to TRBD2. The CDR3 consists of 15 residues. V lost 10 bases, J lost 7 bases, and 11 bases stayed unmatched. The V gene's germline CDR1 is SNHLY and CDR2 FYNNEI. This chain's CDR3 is CATTGLAGGIGTQYF. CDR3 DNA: TGTGCCACCACCGGACTAGCGGGGGGAATAGGGACCCAGTACTTC. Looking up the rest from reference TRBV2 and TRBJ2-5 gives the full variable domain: EPEVTQTPSHQVTQMGQEVILRCVPISNHLYFYWYRQILGQKVEFLVSFYNNEISEKSEIFDDQFSVERPDGSNFTLKIRSTKLEDSAMYFCATTGLAGGIGTQYFGPGTRLLVL.

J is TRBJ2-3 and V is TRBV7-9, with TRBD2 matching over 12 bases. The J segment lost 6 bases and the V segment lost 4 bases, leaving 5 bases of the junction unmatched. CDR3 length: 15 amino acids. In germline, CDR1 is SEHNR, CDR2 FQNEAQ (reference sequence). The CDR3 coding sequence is TGTGCCAGCAGCTCTAGCGGGGGGGCATACGATACGCAGTATTTT. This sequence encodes CASSSSGGAYDTQYF.

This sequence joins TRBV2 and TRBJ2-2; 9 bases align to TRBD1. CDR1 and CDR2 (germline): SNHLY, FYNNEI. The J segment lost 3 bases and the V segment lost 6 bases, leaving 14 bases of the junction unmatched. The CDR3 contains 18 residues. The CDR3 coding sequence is TGTGCCAGCAGCGCCTTTATGAGAAGGACAGGGGACACCGGGGAGCTGTTTTTT. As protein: CASSAFMRRTGDTGELFF.

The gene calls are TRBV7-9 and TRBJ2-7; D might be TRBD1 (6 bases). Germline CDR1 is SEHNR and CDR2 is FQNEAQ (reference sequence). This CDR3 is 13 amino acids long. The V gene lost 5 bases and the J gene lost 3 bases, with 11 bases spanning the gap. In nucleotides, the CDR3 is TGTGCCAGCAGCATACTACAGGGCTACGAGCAGTACTTC. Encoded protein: CASSILQGYEQYF.

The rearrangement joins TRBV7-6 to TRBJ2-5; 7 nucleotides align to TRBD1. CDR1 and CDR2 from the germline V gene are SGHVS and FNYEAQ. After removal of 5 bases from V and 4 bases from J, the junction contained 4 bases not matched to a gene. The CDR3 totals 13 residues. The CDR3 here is CASSRGQLETQYF. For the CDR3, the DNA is TGTGCCAGCAGCCGGGGACAGCTAGAGACCCAGTACTTC.